This TCR beta chain is from a study of PD-1 blockade in classical Hodgkin lymphoma. About the study: Patients were dosed intravenously with nivolumab at 3 mg/kg every 2 weeks. Overall study findings and caveats: Repertoire difference causes, possibly disease activity or prior therapy, remain undefined. Reported findings placed baseline TCR diversity lower in newly diagnosed patients (compared with healthy donors).

For this clone: What it binds is not known.

Time point of the sample: cycle 4 day 1 (C4D1), after five to seven weeks of nivolumab. All the patients suffered relapse after autologous stem cell transplantation, and brentuximab vedotin exposure differed. Complete response, partial response or progressive disease was recorded as best response. The length of the CDR3 is 11 residues. Germline V gives CDR1 LNHDA, CDR2 SQIVND (reference sequence). Deletions cut 8 bases from V and 10 bases from J, with 12 bases between. The assay was immunoSEQ multiplex PCR, and TCRdb's table has in-frame clones only and misses some. The sample lists 64,000 or so clones; less than 95% were seen once.

The receptor comes from a human donor with classical Hodgkin lymphoma. The chain uses TRBV19 and TRBJ2-1, with TRBD1 as a possible D gene (6 bases). This specimen was peripheral blood mononuclear cells (PBMCs), taken before the fourth cycle of nivolumab. CDR3 coding DNA: TGTGCCAGTCTACAGGGTTGGGAGCAGTTCTTC. Protein sequence: CASLQGWEQFF.